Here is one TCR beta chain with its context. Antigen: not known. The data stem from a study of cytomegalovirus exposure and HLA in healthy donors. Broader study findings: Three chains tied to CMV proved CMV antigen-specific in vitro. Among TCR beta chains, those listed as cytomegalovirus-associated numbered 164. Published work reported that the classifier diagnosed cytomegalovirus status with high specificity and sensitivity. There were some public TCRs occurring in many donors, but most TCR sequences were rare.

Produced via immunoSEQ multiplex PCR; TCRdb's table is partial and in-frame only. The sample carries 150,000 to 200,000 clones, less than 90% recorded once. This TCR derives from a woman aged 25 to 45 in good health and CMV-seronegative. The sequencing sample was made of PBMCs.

CDR3: CASSQGNTDIYGYTF. CDR3 in DNA: TGCGCCAGCAGCCAAGGTAATACAGACATCTATGGCTACACCTTC. The V call is TRBV4-1, the J call TRBJ1-2; D remains unclear. V lost 1 base, J lost 4 bases, and 13 bases lay in between. Per germline, CDR1 MGHRA and CDR2 YSYEKL. The CDR3 loop spans 15 amino acids.